One sample yielded the 8 T cell receptor beta chains listed below, sequenced in a study of regulatory T cells in long-lasting Graves disease. Arm-PCR of CDR3 regions with iRepertoire HTBI primers generated TCR beta libraries. TCRdb recomputed calls from the multiplex PCR reads with MiXCR, one row per CDR3 protein. The sample consists of roughly 470,000 distinct CDR3 sequences, around 21% of them appearing once. Time point meaning: persistent/refractory GD, antithyroid drugs over 5 years with positive TRAb. There was RNA extracted from PBMCs, and the TCR library was made from it. The specimen was peripheral blood mononuclear cells (PBMCs), collected when the disease was refractory, from a patient treated with antithyroid drugs. These receptors were collected from a female donor with Graves disease.

In this sample, this clonotype turned up many times. The CDR3 bases are TGTGCCAGCAGCCCTGGTAGGGCTGAAGCTTTCTTT. Its translation: CASSPGRAEAFF. The chain uses TRBV11-2 and TRBJ1-1; D gene ambiguous. Trimming took off 5 bases at V and 6 bases at J, with 10 bases between the two ends. Germline V gene data show CDR1 as SGHAT and CDR2 as FQNNGV. This CDR3 contains 12 residues.

About this clonotype itself: A much bigger clone sits one base away, suggesting this may be a read error. The chain links TRBV28 to TRBJ2-5; weak D call: TRBD1 (5 bases). V was cut by 2 bases and J by 11 bases, with 12 bases left in between. The germline CDR1 and CDR2 sequences are MDHEN and SYDVKM. The CDR3 contains 12 residues. The CDR3 loop reads CASSLADNEQYF. CDR3 DNA sequence: TGTGCCAGCAGTTTAGCGGACAATGAGCAGTACTTC. The variable domain in full, with the rest retrieved from reference TRBV28 and TRBJ2-5, is DVKVTQSSRYLVKRTGEKVFLECVQDMDHENMFWYRQDPGLGLRLIYFSYDVKMKEKGDIPEGYSVSREKKERFSLILESASTNQTSMYLCASSLADNEQYFGPGTRLLVL.

This clonotype has ten or more counts. This chain joins TRBV7-2 and TRBJ2-5; no clear D gene. V lost 5 bases and J lost 3, with 13 bases in between. This CDR3 has 14 residues. Germline CDR1 reads SGHTA; CDR2 reads FQGNSA. The CDR3 here is CASSTLRLEETQYF. The CDR3 DNA reads TGTGCCAGCAGCACACTTCGACTGGAAGAGACCCAGTACTTC.

The chain recombines TRBV30 with TRBJ2-1, with no clear D. Looked up from germline, CDR1 is GTSNPN and CDR2 is SVGIG (reference sequence). The V and J ends lost 0 bases and 4 bases respectively, with 10 bases between them. This CDR3 is 14 amino acids long. CDR3 sequence (DNA): TGTGCCTGGAGTGTCGGCACTGGTTACAATGAGCAGTTCTTC. Translated, it gives CAWSVGTGYNEQFF. Filled out from reference TRBV30 and TRBJ2-1, the complete variable domain reads SQTIHQWPATLVQPVGSPLSLECTVEGTSNPNLYWYRQAAGRGLQLLFYSVGIGQISSEVPQNLSASRPQDRQFILSSKKLLLSDSGFYLCAWSVGTGYNEQFFGPGTRLTVL.

The CDR3 DNA reads TGTGCCAGCAGTCAGGACAAAATCTCTAGCACAGATACGCAGTATTTT. Its translation is CASSQDKISSTDTQYF. The chain recombines TRBV6-1 with TRBJ2-3; tentative D call: TRBD1 (5 bases). CDR3 length: 16 amino acids. Germline V gives CDR1 MNHNS, CDR2 SASEGT. Trimming cost V 5 bases and J 0 bases, with 15 bases left between them.

The J gene is TRBJ1-2, the V gene TRBV12-5; 9 nucleotides agree with TRBD1. Germline-derived CDR1 and CDR2 are LGHNT and FRNRAP. This CDR3 spans 14 amino acids. The J segment lost 2 bases and the V segment lost 6 bases, leaving 4 bases of the junction unmatched. CDR3 nucleotides: TGTGCTAGTGGCACTGGACAGGGGAACTATGGCTACACCTTC. Translated, it gives CASGTGQGNYGYTF.

This clonotype was detected ten times or more. The chain uses TRBV6-2 or TRBV6-3 and TRBJ1-1, with 7 bases matching TRBD1. CDR1 and CDR2 from the germline V gene are MNHEY and SVGEGT. The CDR3 runs 15 residues. Trimming took 7 bases from V and 6 from J; bases not matched to a gene: 14. CDR3 DNA: TGTGCCAGCACTCCAAGGGGGCAGGGGCAGTCTGAAGCTTTCTTT. Protein: CASTPRGQGQSEAFF.

This chain uses TRBV6-5 with TRBJ2-3, with D possibly TRBD1 on 6 matching bases. Germline V gene sequence: CDR1 MNHEY, CDR2 SVGAGI. CDR3 size: 14 residues. The V and J ends lost 2 bases and 5 bases respectively, with 11 bases between them. This chain's CDR3 is CASSYTYREDTQYF. The CDR3 DNA reads TGTGCCAGCAGTTACACGTACAGGGAAGATACGCAGTATTTT.